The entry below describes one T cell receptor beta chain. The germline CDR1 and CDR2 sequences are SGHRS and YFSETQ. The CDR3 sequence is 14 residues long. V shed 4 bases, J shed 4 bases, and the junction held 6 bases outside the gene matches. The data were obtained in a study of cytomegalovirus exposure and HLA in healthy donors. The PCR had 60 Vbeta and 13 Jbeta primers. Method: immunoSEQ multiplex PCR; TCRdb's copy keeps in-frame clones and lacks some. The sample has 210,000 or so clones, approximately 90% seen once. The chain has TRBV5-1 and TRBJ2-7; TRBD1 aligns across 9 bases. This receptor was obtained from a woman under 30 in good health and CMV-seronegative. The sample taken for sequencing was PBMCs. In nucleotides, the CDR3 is TGCGCCAGCAGCGGGTGGGACAGGGAGTACGAGCAGTACTTC. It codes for CASSGWDREYEQYF.